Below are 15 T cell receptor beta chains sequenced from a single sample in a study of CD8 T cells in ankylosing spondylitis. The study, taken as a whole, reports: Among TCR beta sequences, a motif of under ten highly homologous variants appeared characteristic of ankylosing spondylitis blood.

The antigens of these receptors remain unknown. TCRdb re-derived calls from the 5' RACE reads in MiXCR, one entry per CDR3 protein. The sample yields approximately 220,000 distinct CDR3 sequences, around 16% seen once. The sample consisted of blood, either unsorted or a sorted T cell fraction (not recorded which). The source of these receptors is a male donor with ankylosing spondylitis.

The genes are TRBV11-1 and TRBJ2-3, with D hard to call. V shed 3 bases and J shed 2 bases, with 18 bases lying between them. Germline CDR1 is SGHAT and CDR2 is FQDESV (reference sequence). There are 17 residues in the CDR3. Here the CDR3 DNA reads TGTGCCAGCAGCTTCACGGGCCTCTATGGGCCCACAGATACGCAGTATTTT. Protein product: CASSFTGLYGPTDTQYF.

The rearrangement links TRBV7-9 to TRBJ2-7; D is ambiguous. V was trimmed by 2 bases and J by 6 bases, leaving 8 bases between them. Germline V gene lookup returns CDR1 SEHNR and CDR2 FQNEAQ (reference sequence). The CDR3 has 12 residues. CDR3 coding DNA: TGTGCCAGCAGCTTACTTCTTTCCGAGCAGTACTTC. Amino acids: CASSLLLSEQYF.

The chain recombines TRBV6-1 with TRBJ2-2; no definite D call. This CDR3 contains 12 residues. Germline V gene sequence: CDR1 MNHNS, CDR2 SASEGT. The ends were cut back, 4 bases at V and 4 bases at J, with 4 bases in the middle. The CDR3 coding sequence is TGTGCCAGCAGTGCCGGCACCGGGGAGCTGTTTTTT. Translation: CASSAGTGELFF.

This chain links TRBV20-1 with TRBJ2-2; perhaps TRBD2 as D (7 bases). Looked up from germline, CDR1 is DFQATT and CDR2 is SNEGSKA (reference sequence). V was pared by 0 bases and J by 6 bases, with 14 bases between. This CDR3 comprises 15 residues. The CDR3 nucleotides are TGCAGTGCTAGAGATCTTGGGGGGGCACCCGGGGAGCTGTTTTTT. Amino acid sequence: CSARDLGGAPGELFF.

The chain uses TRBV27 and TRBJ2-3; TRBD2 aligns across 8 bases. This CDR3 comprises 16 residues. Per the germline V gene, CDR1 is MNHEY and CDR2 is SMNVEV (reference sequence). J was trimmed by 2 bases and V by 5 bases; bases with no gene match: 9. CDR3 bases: TGTGCCAGCAGTCCTACAGCGGGGGCGAACACAGATACGCAGTATTTT. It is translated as CASSPTAGANTDTQYF.

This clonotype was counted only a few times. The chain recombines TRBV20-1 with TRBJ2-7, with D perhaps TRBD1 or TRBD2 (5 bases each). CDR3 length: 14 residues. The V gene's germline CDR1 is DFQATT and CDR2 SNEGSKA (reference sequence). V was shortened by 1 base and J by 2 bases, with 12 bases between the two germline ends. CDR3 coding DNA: TGCAGTGCTAGAGGACGGGACGAGACCTACGAGCAGTACTTC. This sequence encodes CSARGRDETYEQYF.

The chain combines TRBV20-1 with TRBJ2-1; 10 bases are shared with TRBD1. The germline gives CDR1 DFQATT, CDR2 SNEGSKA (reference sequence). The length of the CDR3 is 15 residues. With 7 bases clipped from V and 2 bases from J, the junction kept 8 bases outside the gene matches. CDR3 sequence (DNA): TGCAGTGGTCCGGGTGGACAGGGGGCCTACAATGAGCAGTTCTTC. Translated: CSGPGGQGAYNEQFF.

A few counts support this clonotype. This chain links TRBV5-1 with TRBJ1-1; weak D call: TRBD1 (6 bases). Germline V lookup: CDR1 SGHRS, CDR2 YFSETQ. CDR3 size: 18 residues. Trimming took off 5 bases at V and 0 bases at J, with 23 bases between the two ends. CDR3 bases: TGCGCCAGCAGTTATTCCACAGGGCTAAACCTCATGAACACTGAAGCTTTCTTT. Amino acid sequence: CASSYSTGLNLMNTEAFF.

CDR3: CASSLGSGGAYNEQFF. Written as DNA, the CDR3 is TGTGCCAGCAGCTTGGGGAGCGGGGGGGCCTACAATGAGCAGTTCTTC. The chain is built from TRBV7-6 and TRBJ2-1, with 10 nucleotides matching TRBD2. V was pared by 3 bases and J by 2 bases, with 4 bases of the junction left unmatched. The germline V gene has CDR1 SGHVS and CDR2 FNYEAQ. The CDR3 has 16 amino acids.

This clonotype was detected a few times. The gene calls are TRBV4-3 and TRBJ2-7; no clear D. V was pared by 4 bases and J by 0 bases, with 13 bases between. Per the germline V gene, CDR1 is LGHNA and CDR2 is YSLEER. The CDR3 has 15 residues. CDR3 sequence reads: CASSPSVGASYEQYF. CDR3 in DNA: TGCGCCAGCAGCCCCTCGGTGGGCGCCTCCTACGAGCAGTACTTC.

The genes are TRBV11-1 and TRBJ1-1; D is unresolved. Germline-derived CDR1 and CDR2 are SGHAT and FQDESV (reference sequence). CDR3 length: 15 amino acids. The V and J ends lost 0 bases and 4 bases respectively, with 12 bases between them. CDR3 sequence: CASSLATGWSTEAFF. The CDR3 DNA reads TGTGCCAGCAGCTTAGCGACGGGGTGGAGCACTGAAGCTTTCTTT.

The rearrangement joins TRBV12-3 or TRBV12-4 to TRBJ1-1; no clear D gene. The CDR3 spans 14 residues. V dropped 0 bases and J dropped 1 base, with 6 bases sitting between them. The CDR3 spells CASSLADGNTEAFF. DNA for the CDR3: TGTGCCAGCAGTTTAGCCGACGGGAACACTGAAGCTTTCTTT.

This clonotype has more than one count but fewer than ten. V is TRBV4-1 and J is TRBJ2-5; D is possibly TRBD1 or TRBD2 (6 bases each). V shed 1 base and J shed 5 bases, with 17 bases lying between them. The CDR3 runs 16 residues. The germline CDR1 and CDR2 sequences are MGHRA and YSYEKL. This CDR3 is CASSQVFRGAGETQYF. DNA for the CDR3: TGCGCCAGCAGCCAAGTTTTTAGGGGGGCTGGGGAGACCCAGTACTTC.

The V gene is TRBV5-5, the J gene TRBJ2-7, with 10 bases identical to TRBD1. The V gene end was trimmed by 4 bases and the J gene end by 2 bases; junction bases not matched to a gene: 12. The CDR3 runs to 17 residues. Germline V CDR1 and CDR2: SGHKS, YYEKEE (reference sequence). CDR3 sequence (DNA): TGTGCCAGCAGCGTATTACCGGGACAGGGGCCAACCTACGAGCAGTACTTC. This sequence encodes CASSVLPGQGPTYEQYF.

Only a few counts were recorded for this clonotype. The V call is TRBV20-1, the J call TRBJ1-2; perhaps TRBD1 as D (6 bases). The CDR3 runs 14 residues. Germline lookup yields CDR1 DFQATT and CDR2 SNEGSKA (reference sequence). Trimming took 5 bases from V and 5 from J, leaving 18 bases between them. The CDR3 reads CSAEGDIWPYGYTF. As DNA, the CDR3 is TGCAGTGCTGAGGGGGACATCTGGCCTTATGGCTACACCTTC.